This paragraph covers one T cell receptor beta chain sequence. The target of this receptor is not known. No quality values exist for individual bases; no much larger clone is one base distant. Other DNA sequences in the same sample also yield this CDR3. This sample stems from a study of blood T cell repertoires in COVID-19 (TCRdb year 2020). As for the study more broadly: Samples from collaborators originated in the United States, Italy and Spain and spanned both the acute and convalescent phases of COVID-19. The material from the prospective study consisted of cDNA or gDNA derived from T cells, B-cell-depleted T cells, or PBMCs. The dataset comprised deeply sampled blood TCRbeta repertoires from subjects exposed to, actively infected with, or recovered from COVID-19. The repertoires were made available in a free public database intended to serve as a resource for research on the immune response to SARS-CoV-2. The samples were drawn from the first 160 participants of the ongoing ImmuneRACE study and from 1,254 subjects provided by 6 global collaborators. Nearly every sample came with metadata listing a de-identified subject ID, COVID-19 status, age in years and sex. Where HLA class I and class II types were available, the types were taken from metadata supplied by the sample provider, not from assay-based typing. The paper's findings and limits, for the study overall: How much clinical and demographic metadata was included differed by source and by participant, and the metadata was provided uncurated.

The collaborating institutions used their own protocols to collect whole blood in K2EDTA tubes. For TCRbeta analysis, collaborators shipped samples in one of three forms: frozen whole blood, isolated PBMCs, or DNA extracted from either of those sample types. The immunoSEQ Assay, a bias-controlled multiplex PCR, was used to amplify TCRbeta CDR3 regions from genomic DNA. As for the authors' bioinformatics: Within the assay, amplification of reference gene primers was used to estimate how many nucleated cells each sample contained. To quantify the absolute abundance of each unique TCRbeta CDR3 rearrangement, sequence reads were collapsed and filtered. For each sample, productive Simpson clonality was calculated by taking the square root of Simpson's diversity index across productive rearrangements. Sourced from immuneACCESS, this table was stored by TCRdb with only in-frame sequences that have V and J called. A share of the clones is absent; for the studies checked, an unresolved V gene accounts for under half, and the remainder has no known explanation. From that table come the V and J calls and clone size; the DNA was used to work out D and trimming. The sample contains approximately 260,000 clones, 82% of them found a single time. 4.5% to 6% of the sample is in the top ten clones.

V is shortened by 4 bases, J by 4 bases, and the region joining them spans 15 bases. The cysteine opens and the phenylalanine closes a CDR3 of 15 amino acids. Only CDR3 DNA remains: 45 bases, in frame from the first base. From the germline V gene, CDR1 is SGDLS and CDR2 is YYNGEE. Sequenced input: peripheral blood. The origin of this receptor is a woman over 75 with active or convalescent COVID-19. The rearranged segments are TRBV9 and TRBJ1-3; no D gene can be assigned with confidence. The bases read TGTGCCAGCAGCCCTCGAGAGGGTGGAGGAAACACCATATATTTT. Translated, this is CASSPREGGGNTIYF. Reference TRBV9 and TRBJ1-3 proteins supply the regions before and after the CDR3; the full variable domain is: DSGVTQTPKHLITATGQRVTLRCSPRSGDLSVYWYQQSLDQGLQFLIQYYNGEERAKGNILERFSAQQFPDLHSELNLSSLELGDSALYFCASSPREGGGNTIYFGEGSWLTVV.